This TCR beta chain emerged from a study of molecular identifiers for immune sequencing clone quantification. In TCRdb, the PCR reads were re-called with MiXCR into one record per CDR3 protein. This table holds hundreds of thousands of distinct CDR3 sequences, 20% found once. CDR1 and CDR2 (germline): LNHDA, SQIVND (reference sequence). V lost 3 bases and J lost 6; bases outside the gene matches: 8. This CDR3 is 14 amino acids long. Sorted cell numbers of roughly 19,000 to 1,000,000, with 10%, 30% or 50% RNA, served as input for naive CD8 libraries. Sequenced sample: naive CD8+ T cells from blood, with Jurkat cell RNA spiked in. The subset is: FACS-sorted CD8+CD4-CCR7+CD45RA+ naive T cells. The receptor's source is a human donor in good health. Some libraries in this study had Jurkat cell RNA spiked in. This chain links TRBV19 with TRBJ2-7, with 7 bases lining up with TRBD1. DNA of the CDR3: TGTGCCAGTAGTATCGCCGGGACAGACTGCGAGCAGTACTTC. This encodes CASSIAGTDCEQYF.